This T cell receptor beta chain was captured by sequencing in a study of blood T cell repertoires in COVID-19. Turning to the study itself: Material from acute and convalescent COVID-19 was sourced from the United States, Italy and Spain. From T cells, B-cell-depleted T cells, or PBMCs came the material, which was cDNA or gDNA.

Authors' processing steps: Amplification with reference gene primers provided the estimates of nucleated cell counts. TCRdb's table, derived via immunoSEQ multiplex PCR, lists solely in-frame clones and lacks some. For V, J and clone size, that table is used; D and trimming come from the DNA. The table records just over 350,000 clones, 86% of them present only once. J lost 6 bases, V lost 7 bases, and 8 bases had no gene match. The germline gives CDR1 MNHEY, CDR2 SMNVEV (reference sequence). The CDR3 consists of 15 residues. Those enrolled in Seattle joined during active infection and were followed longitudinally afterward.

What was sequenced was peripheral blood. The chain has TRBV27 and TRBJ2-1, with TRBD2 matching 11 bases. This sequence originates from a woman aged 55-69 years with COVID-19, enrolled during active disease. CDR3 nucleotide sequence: TGTGCCAGCACCCTTAGCGGGGGGGGTTCCAATGAGCAGTTCTTC. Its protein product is CASTLSGGGSNEQFF.